The source of this T cell receptor beta chain is a study of post-analysis software for immune sequencing data. Overall study: Disease trajectories encompassed relapsing-remitting, secondary progressive and progressive-relapsing multiple sclerosis.

Tagging with unique molecular identifiers was a feature of the TCR beta cDNA libraries. Yield was 450,000 to 650,000 cDNA molecules from approximately 0.91 to 9.4 million T cells. TCRdb itself ran the PCR reads through MiXCR, one entry per CDR3 protein. The sample yields approximately 660,000 distinct CDR3 sequences, around 64% seen once. Broader study findings: Controls had lower frequencies than patients of a handful of TRBV segments, which included TRBV5-6, TRBV5-1 and TRBV20-1.

Note on this clonotype: What it binds is unknown. A read error may produce the germline difference seen at one junction end.

Germline CDR1 and CDR2: DFQATT and SNEGSKA (reference sequence). This CDR3 is 18 amino acids long. This TCR was recovered from a girl aged 2-10 years with multiple sclerosis. The rearrangement uses TRBV20-1 and TRBJ2-5; 8 bases align to TRBD2. The sample was blood. CDR3: CSTRDYLQTSEMQETQYF. The CDR3 coding sequence is TGCAGTACTAGAGATTATCTCCAGACTAGCGAGATGCAAGAGACCCAGTACTTC.